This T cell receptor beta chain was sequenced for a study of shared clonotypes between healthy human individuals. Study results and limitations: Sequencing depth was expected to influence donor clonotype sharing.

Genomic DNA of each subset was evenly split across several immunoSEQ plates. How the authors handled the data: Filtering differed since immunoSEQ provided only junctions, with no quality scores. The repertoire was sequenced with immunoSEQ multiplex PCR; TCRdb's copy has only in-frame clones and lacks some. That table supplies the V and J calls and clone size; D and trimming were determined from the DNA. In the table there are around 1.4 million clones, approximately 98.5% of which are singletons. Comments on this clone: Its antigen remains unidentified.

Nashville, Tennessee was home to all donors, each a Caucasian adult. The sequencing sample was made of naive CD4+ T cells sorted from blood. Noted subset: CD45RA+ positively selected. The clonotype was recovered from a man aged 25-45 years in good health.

As DNA, the CDR3 is TGTGCCAGCAGTCTCGGTCAGACCGGGGATACGCAGTATTTT. It specifies CASSLGQTGDTQYF. The chain uses TRBV5-6 and TRBJ2-3; D remains ambiguous. Germline-derived CDR1 and CDR2 are SGHDT and YYEEEE. V lost 5 bases to trimming and J lost 6 bases, with 16 bases between them. The CDR3 runs to 14 residues.